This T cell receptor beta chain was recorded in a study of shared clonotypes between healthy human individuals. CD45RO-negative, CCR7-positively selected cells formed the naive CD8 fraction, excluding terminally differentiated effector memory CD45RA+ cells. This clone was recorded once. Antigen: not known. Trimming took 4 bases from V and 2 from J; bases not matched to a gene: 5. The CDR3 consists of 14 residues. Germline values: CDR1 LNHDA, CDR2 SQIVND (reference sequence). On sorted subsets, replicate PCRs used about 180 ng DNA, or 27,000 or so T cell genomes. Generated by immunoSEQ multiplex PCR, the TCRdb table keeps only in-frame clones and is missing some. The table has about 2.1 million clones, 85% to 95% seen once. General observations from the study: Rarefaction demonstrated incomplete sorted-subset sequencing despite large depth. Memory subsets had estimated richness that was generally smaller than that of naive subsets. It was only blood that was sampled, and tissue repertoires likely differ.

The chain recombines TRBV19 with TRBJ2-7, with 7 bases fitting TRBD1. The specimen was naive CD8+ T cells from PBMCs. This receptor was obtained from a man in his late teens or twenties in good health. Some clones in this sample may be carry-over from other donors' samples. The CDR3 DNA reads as TGTGCCAGTAGTACCAGACAGGGCCCCTACGAGCAGTACTTC. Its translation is CASSTRQGPYEQYF.